These T cell receptor beta chains were read from a single sample in a study of T cell changes during pregnancy in multiple sclerosis. Here immunoSEQ multiplex PCR was the method, and the copy in TCRdb shows in-frame clones only, minus some. Here the sample spans tens of thousands of clones, 91% being singletons. This material consisted of CD4+ T cells from peripheral blood mononuclear cells, taken in the second trimester of pregnancy. The origin of the receptors is a female donor in good health, enrolled as a control in a pregnancy study. Both conserved end residues are part of each CDR3. A D gene is named only where the DNA matches it firmly. Part of the rows lack a size; the others show once, few, many or a class for expanded clones.

few TRBJ1-2 TRBV28 . CASSPFLYGYTF TGTGCCAGCAGCCCGTTCCTTTATGGCTACACCTTC
. TRBJ2-6 TRBV29-1 . CSVARDIDSGANVLTF TGCAGCGTTGCCCGGGACATAGACTCTGGGGCCAACGTCCTGACTTTC
. TRBJ1-2 TRBV7-9 TRBD1 CASSWGQGVHYGYTF TGTGCCAGCAGCTGGGGACAGGGGGTTCACTATGGCTACACCTTC
. TRBJ1-2 TRBV7-9 . CASSPSGGGYTF TGTGCCAGCAGCCCTAGTGGAGGTGGCTACACCTTC
. TRBJ1-2 TRBV6-5 TRBD1 CASSYTTRGLAYGYTF TGTGCCAGCAGTTACACAACCAGGGGGCTTGCCTATGGCTACACCTTC
. TRBJ1-3 TRBV25-1 . CAVGDSYSGNTIYF TGTGCCGTCGGCGACAGTTACTCTGGAAACACCATATATTTT
. TRBJ2-1 TRBV4-1 . CASSHPGGYNEQFF TGCGCCAGCAGCCACCCTGGCGGATACAATGAGCAGTTCTTC
. TRBJ2-7 TRBV28 TRBD1 CASSPATGYLHEQYF TGTGCCAGCAGCCCCGCGACAGGGTATCTACACGAGCAGTACTTC
. TRBJ1-3 TRBV6-5 . CASRATGSGNTIYF TGTGCCAGCAGGGCCACAGGGTCCGGAAACACCATATATTTT
. TRBJ2-3 TRBV11-2 TRBD2 CASRLAYSTDTQYF TGTGCCAGTCGACTAGCGTACAGCACAGATACGCAGTATTTT
. TRBJ1-1 TRBV5-1 TRBD1 CASSPDRDTEAFF TGCGCCAGCAGCCCTGACAGGGACACTGAAGCTTTCTTT
. TRBJ1-3 TRBV5-1 TRBD1 CASSQATGASSGNTIYF TGCGCCAGCAGCCAAGCAACAGGGGCAAGCTCTGGAAACACCATATATTTT
. TRBJ2-5 TRBV10-3 TRBD2 CAISAGRQSQETQYF TGTGCCATCAGTGCCGGGAGGCAGAGCCAAGAGACCCAGTACTTC
. TRBJ1-6 TRBV4-1 TRBD1 CASSQRFEGAYSPLHF TGCGCCAGCAGCCAAAGGTTTGAGGGGGCATATTCACCCCTCCACTTT
. TRBJ2-4 TRBV12-5 . CASGQQGHIQYF TGTGCTAGTGGACAACAGGGTCACATTCAGTACTTC
once TRBJ2-2 TRBV28 . CASSIGNTGELFF TGTGCCAGCAGTATCGGTAACACCGGGGAGCTGTTTTTT
. TRBJ1-1 TRBV20-1 . CSASQYTEAFF TGCAGTGCTAGTCAGTACACTGAAGCTTTCTTT
. TRBJ2-3 TRBV5-6 TRBD2 CASSLVRGGGDTQYF TGTGCCAGCAGCTTGGTTCGGGGGGGAGGAGATACGCAGTATTTT
. TRBJ2-3 TRBV29-1 . CSVEGTTVTDTQYF TGCAGCGTTGAGGGGACAACCGTCACAGATACGCAGTATTTT
. TRBJ2-1 TRBV5-1 . CASSLATGVTNEQFF TGCGCCAGCAGCTTGGCTACGGGAGTCACAAATGAGCAGTTCTTC
. TRBJ2-4 TRBV28 . CASRTRGTIAKNIQYF TGTGCCAGCAGAACGAGGGGGACAATAGCCAAAAACATTCAGTACTTC